Presented here are 11 T cell receptor beta chains from one specimen sequenced in a study of PD-1 blockade in classical Hodgkin lymphoma. Assay used: immunoSEQ multiplex PCR; TCRdb lists only in-frame clones, some missing. The table lists thousands of clones, 63% of them singletons. Each patient relapsed following autologous stem cell transplantation, and prior brentuximab vedotin exposure differed. The source material was peripheral blood mononuclear cells (PBMCs), sampled at baseline. The receptor set was obtained from a human donor with classical Hodgkin lymphoma.

The rearrangement joins TRBV5-4 to TRBJ2-2; weak D call: TRBD2 (7 bases). In germline, CDR1 is SGHNT, CDR2 YYREEE (reference sequence). This CDR3 region has 15 residues. Trimming pared 4 bases from V and 6 bases from J, leaving 16 bases between. In DNA, the CDR3 is TGTGCCAGCAGCCCGGGACGGGGGGCCCCCGGGGAGCTGTTTTTT. The encoded protein is CASSPGRGAPGELFF.

This clone was recorded once. This chain uses TRBV4-3 with TRBJ2-1, with 11 positions matching TRBD1. Germline V gene sequence: CDR1 LGHNA, CDR2 YSLEER. CDR3 length: 16 amino acids. V lost 0 bases to trimming and J lost 15 bases; unmatched junction nucleotides: 13. The CDR3 bases are TGCGCCAGCAGCCAAGATCGAGGGAATGGACAGGGGGCGACGTTCTTC. It is translated as CASSQDRGNGQGATFF.

This clone has only a few counts. The chain uses TRBV19 and TRBJ1-2, with D tentatively TRBD1 (6 bases). Germline V lookup: CDR1 LNHDA, CDR2 SQIVND (reference sequence). Trimming stripped 4 bases from V and 9 bases from J, with 15 bases between. The CDR3 extends over 13 amino acids. CDR3 in DNA: TGTGCCAGTAGTAATGGCAGGGGTATGAGCTACACCTTC. Amino acid sequence: CASSNGRGMSYTF.

This rearrangement joins TRBV18 to TRBJ1-2, with 9 nucleotides matching TRBD1. V was clipped by 3 bases and J by 5 bases; unmatched bases: 4. CDR3 length: 14 residues. The germline V gene encodes CDR1 KGHSH and CDR2 LQKENI. The CDR3 DNA reads TGTGCCAGCTCACCCCTGACAGGGGGGTATGGCTACACCTTC. The encoded protein is CASSPLTGGYGYTF.

The gene calls are TRBV19 and TRBJ2-1; 14 bases are a match to TRBD2. Trimming took 5 bases from V and 9 from J; bases not matched to a gene: 9. Germline CDR1 and CDR2: LNHDA and SQIVND (reference sequence). The CDR3 consists of 16 residues. CDR3 amino acids: CASSSLTSGREVEQFF. The CDR3 region has the DNA TGTGCCAGTAGTTCACTGACTAGCGGGAGGGAGGTTGAGCAGTTCTTC.

This clone was observed a few times. The CDR3 spells CASSATSGRTETQYF. The CDR3 region has the DNA TGTGCCAGCAGCGCGACTAGCGGGAGGACGGAGACCCAGTACTTC. This chain uses TRBV9 with TRBJ2-5, with 13 nucleotides matching TRBD2. The CDR3 length is 15 residues. Germline lookup yields CDR1 SGDLS and CDR2 YYNGEE. The junction had 4 bases not matched to a gene; V was cut back by 3 bases and J by 5 bases. Full variable domain (rest looked up from reference TRBV9 and TRBJ2-5): DSGVTQTPKHLITATGQRVTLRCSPRSGDLSVYWYQQSLDQGLQFLIQYYNGEERAKGNILERFSAQQFPDLHSELNLSSLELGDSALYFCASSATSGRTETQYFGPGTRLLVL.

This clone was found a few times. The chain couples TRBV7-2 to TRBJ1-2; TRBD1 matches at 7 bases. V trimming: 1 base; J trimming: 12 bases; junction bases outside the gene matches: 11. Germline V gene data show CDR1 as SGHTA and CDR2 as FQGNSA. The CDR3 runs 14 residues. The chain's CDR3 is CASSLGRQGGSNTF. Written as DNA, the CDR3 is TGTGCCAGCAGCTTAGGACGTCAGGGGGGATCTAACACCTTC.

The V and J genes are TRBV4-1 and TRBJ1-1, with no clear D. Trimming removed 4 bases from V and 0 bases from J, with 9 bases in between. The CDR3 is made up of 14 amino acids. Germline assignment: CDR1 MGHRA and CDR2 YSYEKL. CDR3 sequence (DNA): TGCGCCAGCAGCCCCAATAGCCTGAACACTGAAGCTTTCTTT. Its protein product is CASSPNSLNTEAFF.

The chain employs TRBV9 and TRBJ2-1; 12 bases align to TRBD2. The germline gives CDR1 SGDLS, CDR2 YYNGEE. The CDR3 loop spans 14 amino acids. Trimming at V came to 3 bases and at J to 10 bases, leaving 5 bases not matched to a gene. In DNA form, the CDR3 reads TGTGCCAGCAGCGGACCTAGCGGGAGGGACGAGCAGTTCTTC. Its translation is CASSGPSGRDEQFF.

Notes on this clone: At one boundary the junction diverges from the germline segment, which might be a read error. The chain couples TRBV7-2 to TRBJ2-4; TRBD1 aligns across 8 bases. Germline V CDR1 and CDR2: SGHTA, FQGNSA. The CDR3 length is 11 residues. The DNA for the CDR3 is TGTGCCAGCAGCTTAGGGACAGGGCTGGACTTC. This encodes CASSLGTGLDF.

The DNA for the CDR3 is TGTGCCAGCAGCCCCGGGAGGGGCACAGATACGCAGTATTTT. Encoded protein: CASSPGRGTDTQYF. V usage is TRBV6-5 and J usage is TRBJ2-3, with 8 nucleotides matching TRBD2. J lost 1 base, V lost 6 bases, and 3 bases had no gene match. Germline V CDR1 and CDR2: MNHEY, SVGAGI. The length of the CDR3 is 14 residues.